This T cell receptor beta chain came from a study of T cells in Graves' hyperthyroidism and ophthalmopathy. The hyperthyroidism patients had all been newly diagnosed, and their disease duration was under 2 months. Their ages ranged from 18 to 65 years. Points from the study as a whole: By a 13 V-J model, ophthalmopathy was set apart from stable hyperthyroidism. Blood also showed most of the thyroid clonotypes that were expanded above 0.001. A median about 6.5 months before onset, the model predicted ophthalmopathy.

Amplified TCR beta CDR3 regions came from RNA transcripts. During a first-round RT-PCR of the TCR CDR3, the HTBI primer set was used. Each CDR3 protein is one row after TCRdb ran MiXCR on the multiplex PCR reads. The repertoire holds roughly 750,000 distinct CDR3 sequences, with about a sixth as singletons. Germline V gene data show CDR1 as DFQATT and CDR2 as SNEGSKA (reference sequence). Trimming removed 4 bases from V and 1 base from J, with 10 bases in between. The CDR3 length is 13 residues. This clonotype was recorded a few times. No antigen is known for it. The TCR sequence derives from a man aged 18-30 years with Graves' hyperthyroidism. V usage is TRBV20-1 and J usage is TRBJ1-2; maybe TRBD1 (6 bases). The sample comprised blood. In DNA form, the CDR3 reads TGCAGTGCTATTGGGGGCAATAACTATGGCTACACCTTC. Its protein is CSAIGGNNYGYTF.